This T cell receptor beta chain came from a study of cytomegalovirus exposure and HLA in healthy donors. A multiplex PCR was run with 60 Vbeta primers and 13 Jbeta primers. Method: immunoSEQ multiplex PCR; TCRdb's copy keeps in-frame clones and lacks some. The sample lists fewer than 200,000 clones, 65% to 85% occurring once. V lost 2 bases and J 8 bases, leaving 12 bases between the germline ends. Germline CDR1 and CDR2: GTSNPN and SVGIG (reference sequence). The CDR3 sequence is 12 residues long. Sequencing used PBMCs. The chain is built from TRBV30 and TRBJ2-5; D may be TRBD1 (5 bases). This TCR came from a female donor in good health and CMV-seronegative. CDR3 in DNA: TGTGCCTGGAGTACTTCAGGGTTTACCCAGTACTTC. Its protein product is CAWSTSGFTQYF.